This T cell receptor (beta chain) was obtained from a study of blood T cell repertoires in COVID-19. About the research overall: Samples of COVID-19 (acute and convalescent) were obtained from the United States, Italy and Spain. T cells, B-cell-depleted T cells, or PBMCs supplied cDNA or gDNA.

Per the study methods: Amplified reference gene primers provided the basis for estimating nucleated cell counts. Clones were sequenced by immunoSEQ multiplex PCR, and TCRdb holds only the in-frame ones, with some missing. The V and J calls and clone size are taken from that table; D and trimming were inferred from the DNA. The sample includes some 83,000 clones, about 87% of them seen just once. Trimming removed 5 bases from V and 1 base from J, with 11 bases in between. Germline V lookup: CDR1 SNHLY, CDR2 FYNNEI. There are 15 residues in the CDR3. Material for sequencing was peripheral blood. The J gene is TRBJ1-4, the V gene TRBV2; a possible D gene is TRBD1 (6 bases). The receptor's source is a man between 60 and 75 years old with acute or convalescent COVID-19. CDR3 loop: CASSQIRGTNEKLFF. The CDR3 nucleotides are TGTGCCAGCAGTCAAATCAGGGGAACTAATGAAAAACTGTTTTTT.